The clone carrying this TCR beta chain has only a few counts. Its antigen is as yet unknown. Isolated RNA was reverse transcribed in full, so expressed TCRB transcripts were sequenced. The assay was immunoSEQ multiplex PCR, and TCRdb's table has in-frame clones only and misses some. The table records under 300,000 clones, 11% of them present only once. V lost 0 bases, J lost 6 bases, and 10 bases lay in between. The CDR3 is 14 amino acids. Germline CDR1 is SNHLY and CDR2 is FYNNEI. The data stem from a study of beta chain features in type 1 diabetes. Findings and limits, study-wide: Moderate but significant shortening of TCRB CDR3s was recorded in all four CD4+ subsets from Type 1 diabetes patients. Insertions were fewer and deletions more numerous at VDJ junctions in type 1 diabetes patients. cDNA sequencing could over-represent cells with high TCR expression. TCRB rearrangement may or may not be influenced by HLA type; here this remained unresolved. A closer apparent resemblance between naive, central memory and Treg TCRB repertoires was seen in patients than in healthy donors.

Sequencing used naive CD4+ T cells from blood. The TCR originated in a man aged 30 to 45 with type 1 diabetes. This chain links TRBV2 with TRBJ2-3, with D tentatively TRBD2 (6 bases). The CDR3 protein is CASSEAPTSDTQYF. The DNA for the CDR3 is TGTGCCAGCAGTGAAGCGCCTACTAGCGATACGCAGTATTTT.